This T cell receptor beta chain came from a study of T cells in localized non-small cell lung cancer. Study-wide results and limits: Adjacent lung held a median roughly 54 of the top 100 tumor clones. Uninvolved adjacent lung showed the highest T cell clonality, exceeding tumor. Sequencing involved a lone tumor region, leaving heterogeneity possible.

This clone came up a few times. Its specificity is unknown. Only in-frame clones appear in the TCRdb table, and some are missing; sequencing was by immunoSEQ multiplex PCR. The data contain about 2,600 clones, around 35% of them singletons. The clonotype comes from a man aged 40 to 69 with stage I lung adenocarcinoma. The material was lung tumor tissue, obtained before any cancer treatment.

DNA for the CDR3: TGTGCCAGCACCGCAGGGCTCGGTGAAGCTTTCTTT. It encodes CASTAGLGEAFF. This chain joins TRBV12-5 and TRBJ1-1, with D perhaps TRBD1 (5 bases). The CDR3 contains 12 residues. CDR1 is LGHNT and CDR2 is FRNRAP in the germline V gene.